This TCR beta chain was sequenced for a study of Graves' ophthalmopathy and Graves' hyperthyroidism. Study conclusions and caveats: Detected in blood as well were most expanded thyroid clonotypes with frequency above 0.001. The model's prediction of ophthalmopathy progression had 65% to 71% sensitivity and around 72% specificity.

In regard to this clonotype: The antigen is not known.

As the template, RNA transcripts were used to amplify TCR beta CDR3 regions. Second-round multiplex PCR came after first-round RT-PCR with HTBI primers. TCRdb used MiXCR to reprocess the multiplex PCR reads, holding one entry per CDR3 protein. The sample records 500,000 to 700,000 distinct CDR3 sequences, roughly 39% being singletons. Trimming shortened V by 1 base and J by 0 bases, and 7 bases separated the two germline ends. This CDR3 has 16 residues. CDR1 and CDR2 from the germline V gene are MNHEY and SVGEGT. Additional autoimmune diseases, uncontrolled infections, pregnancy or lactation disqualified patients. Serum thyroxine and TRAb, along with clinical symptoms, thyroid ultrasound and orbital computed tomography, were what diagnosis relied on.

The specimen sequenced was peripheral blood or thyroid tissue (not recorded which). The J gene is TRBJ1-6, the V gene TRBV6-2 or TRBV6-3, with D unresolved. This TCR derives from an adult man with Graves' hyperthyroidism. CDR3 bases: TGTGCCAGCAGTTACTACAGAAGCTCCTATAATTCACCCCTCCACTTT. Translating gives CASSYYRSSYNSPLHF.